This T cell receptor beta chain was recorded in a study of blood T cell dynamics during melanoma immunotherapy. Time point in this sample: week 3, after first cycle of checkpoint inhibitor. The CDR3 covers 14 residues. The germline gives CDR1 SNHLY, CDR2 FYNNEI. V lost 3 bases, J lost 2 bases, and 10 bases lay in between. Each bulk PBMC sample had approximately 350 ng DNA loaded. Sequencing was performed with immunoSEQ multiplex PCR; in TCRdb, only in-frame clones are kept and a portion is missing. The table lists about 11,000 clones, over 75% of them singletons, with 5% to 8% in the top ten. Specimen: blood, collected from a patient treated with checkpoint blockade. This TCR came from a human donor with melanoma. The chain carries TRBV2 and TRBJ1-2; D might be TRBD1 (5 bases). The CDR3 region has the DNA TGTGCCAGCAGTGAGGAGGGGCTGAACTATGGCTACACCTTC. Translation gives CASSEEGLNYGYTF. The full variable domain, rest sourced from reference TRBV2 and TRBJ1-2, is EPEVTQTPSHQVTQMGQEVILRCVPISNHLYFYWYRQILGQKVEFLVSFYNNEISEKSEIFDDQFSVERPDGSNFTLKIRSTKLEDSAMYFCASSEEGLNYGYTFGSGTRLTVV.